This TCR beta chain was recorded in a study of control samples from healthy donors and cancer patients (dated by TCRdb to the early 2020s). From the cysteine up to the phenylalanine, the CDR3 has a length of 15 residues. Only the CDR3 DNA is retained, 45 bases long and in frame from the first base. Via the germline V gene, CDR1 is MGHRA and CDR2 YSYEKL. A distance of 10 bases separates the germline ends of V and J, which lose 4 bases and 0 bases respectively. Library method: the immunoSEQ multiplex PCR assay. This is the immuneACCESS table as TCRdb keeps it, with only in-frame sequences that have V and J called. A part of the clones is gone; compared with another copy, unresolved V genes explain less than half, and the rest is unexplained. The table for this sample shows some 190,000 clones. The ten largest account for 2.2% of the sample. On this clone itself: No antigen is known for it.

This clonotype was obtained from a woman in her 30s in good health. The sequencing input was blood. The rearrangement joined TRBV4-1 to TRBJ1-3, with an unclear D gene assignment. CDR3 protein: CASSRGTSSGNTIYF. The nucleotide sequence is TGCGCCAGCAGCCGGGGAACGAGCTCTGGAAACACCATATATTTT.